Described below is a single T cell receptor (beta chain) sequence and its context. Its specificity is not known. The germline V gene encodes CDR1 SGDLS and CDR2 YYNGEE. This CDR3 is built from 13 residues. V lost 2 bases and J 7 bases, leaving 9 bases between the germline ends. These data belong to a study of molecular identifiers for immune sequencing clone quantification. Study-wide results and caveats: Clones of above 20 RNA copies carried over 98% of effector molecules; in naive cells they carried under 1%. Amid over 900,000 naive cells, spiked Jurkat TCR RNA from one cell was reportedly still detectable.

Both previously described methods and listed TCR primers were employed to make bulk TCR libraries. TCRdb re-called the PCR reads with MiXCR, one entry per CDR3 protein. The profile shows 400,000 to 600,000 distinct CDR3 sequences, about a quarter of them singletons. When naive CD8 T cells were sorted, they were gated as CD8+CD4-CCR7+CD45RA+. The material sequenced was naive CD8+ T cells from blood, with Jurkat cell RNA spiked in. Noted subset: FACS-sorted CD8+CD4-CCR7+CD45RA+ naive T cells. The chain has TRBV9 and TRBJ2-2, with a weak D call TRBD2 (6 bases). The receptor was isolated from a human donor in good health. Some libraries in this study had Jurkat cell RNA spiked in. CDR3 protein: CASSVGTGGELFF. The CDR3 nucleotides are TGTGCCAGCAGCGTCGGGACTGGCGGGGAGCTGTTTTTT.